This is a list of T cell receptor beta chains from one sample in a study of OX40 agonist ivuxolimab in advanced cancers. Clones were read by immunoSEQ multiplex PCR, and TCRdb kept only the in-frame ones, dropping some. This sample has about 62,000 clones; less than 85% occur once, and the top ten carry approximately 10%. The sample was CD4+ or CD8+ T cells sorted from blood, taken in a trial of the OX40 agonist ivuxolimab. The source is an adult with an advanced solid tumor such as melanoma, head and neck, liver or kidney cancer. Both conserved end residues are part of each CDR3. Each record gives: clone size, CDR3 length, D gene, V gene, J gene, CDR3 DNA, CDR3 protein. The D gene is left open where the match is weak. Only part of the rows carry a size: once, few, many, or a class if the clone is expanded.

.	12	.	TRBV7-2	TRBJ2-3	TGTGCCAGCAGCCTCTACACAGATACGCAGTATTTT	CASSLYTDTQYF
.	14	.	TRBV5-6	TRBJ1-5	TGTGCCAGCAGCTCACAGGGCACCGGGGAGCCCCAGCATTTT	CASSSQGTGEPQHF
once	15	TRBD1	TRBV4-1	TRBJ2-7	TGCGCCAGCAGCCAACCGGACAGGGATGTTGGCGAGCAGTACTTC	CASSQPDRDVGEQYF
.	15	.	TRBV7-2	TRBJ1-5	TGTGCCAGCAGCTTAGACAGAAATAGCAATCAGCCCCAGCATTTT	CASSLDRNSNQPQHF
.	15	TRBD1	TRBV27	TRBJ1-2	TGTGCCAGCAGTTTGAACCCCGGGACAGGGTTTGGCTACACCTTC	CASSLNPGTGFGYTF
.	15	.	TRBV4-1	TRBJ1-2	TGCGCCAGCAGCCAAGACGAGAACAAAAACTATGGCTACACCTTC	CASSQDENKNYGYTF
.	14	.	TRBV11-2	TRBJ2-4	TGTGCCAGCAGCTTAGAACTACTCAAAAACATTCAGTACTTC	CASSLELLKNIQYF
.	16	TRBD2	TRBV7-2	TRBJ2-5	TGTGCCAGCAGCTTAGGTGGCGGGGGGAGAGGGGAGACCCAGTACTTC	CASSLGGGGRGETQYF
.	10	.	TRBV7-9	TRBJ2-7	TGTGCCAGCAGCCCCTACGAGCAGTACTTC	CASSPYEQYF
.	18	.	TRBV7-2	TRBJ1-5	TGTGCCAGCAGCTTAGGCGGGGCCAGGCTTTTACCCAATCAGCCCCAGCATTTT	CASSLGGARLLPNQPQHF
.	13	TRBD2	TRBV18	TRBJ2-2	TGTGCCAGCTCAACGACTAGCTCCGGGGAGCTGTTTTTT	CASSTTSSGELFF
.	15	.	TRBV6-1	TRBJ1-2	TGTGCCAGCAGTGAAAGCGACCGGGACATCTATGGCTACACCTTC	CASSESDRDIYGYTF
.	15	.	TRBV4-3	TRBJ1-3	TGCGCCAGCAGCCAAGATCCGGGGGCTGGAAACACCATATATTTT	CASSQDPGAGNTIYF
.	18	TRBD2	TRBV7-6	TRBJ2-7	TGTGCCAGCAGCTTAGCTAGCGGGATGGACCCTAGCTCCTACGAGCAGTACTTC	CASSLASGMDPSSYEQYF
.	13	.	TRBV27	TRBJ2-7	TGTGCCAGCCGAAAGCACAACTCCTACGAGCAGTACTTC	CASRKHNSYEQYF
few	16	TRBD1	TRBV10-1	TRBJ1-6	TGCGCCAGCACCGACCGGGACAGGGCCTATAATTCACCCCTCCACTTT	CASTDRDRAYNSPLHF
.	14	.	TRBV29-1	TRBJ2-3	TGCAGCGTTGTGGAGGCAGGGATCACAGATACGCAGTATTTT	CSVVEAGITDTQYF
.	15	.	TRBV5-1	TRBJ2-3	TGCGCCAGCAGCTTGGGGGCTGGTAGCACAGATACGCAGTATTTT	CASSLGAGSTDTQYF
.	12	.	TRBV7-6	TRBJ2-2	TGTGCCAGCAGCCGACCGGGCGGGGAGCTGTTTTTT	CASSRPGGELFF